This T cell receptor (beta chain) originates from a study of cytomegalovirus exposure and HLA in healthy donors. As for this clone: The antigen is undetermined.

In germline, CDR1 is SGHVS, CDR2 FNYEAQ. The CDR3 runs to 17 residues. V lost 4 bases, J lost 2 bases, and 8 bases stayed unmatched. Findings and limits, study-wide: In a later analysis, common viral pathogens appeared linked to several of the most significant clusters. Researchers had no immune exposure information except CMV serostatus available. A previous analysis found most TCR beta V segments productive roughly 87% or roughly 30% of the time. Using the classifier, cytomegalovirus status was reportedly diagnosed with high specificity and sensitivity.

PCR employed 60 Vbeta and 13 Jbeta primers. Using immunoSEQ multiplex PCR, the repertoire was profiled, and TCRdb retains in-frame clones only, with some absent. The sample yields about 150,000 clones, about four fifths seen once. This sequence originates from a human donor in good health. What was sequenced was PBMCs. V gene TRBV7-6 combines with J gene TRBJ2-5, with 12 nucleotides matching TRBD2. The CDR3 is CASSSPRLAGEQETQYF. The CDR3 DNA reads TGTGCCAGCAGCTCGCCTCGACTAGCGGGGGAGCAAGAGACCCAGTACTTC.